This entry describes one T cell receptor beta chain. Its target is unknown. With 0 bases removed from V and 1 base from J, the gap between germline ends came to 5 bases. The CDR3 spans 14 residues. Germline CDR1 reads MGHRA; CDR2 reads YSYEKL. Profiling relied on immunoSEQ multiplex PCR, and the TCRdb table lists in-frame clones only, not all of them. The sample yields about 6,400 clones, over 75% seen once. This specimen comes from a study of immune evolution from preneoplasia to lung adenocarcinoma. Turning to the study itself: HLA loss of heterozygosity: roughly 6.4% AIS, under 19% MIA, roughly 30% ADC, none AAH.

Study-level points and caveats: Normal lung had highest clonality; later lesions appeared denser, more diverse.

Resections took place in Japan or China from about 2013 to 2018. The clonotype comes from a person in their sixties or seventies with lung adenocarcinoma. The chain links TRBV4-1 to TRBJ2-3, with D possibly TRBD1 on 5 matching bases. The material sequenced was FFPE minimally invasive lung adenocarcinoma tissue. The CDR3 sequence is CASSQDRGTDTQYF. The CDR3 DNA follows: TGCGCCAGCAGCCAAGACAGGGGCACAGATACGCAGTATTTT.